The 8 T cell receptor beta chains below come from one sample, sequenced in a study of T cells after posttransplantation cyclophosphamide. Assay used: immunoSEQ multiplex PCR; TCRdb lists only in-frame clones, some missing. The data show under 75,000 clones, about 94% seen once. The sample consisted of PBMCs. These receptors were obtained from a woman younger than 45 in good health and a related stem cell transplant donor.

The chain is built from TRBV4-3 and TRBJ1-1; D perhaps matches TRBD1 (6 bases). CDR3 size: 14 residues. V lost 5 bases to trimming and J lost 1 base, with 11 bases between them. CDR1 is LGHNA, CDR2 YSLEER, per germline. The CDR3 DNA follows: TGCGCCAGCAGCGTACAGGGAAGGAACACTGAAGCTTTCTTT. Translating gives CASSVQGRNTEAFF.

The V gene is TRBV7-2, the J gene TRBJ1-2; a possible D gene is TRBD1 (6 bases). Germline V gene lookup returns CDR1 SGHTA and CDR2 FQGNSA. Trimming removed 1 base at V and 7 bases at J, with 13 bases between. This CDR3 has 14 residues. The CDR3 DNA reads as TGTGCCAGCAGCTTAGTGGGGACACGGCCTGGCTACACCTTC. It yields the protein CASSLVGTRPGYTF.

This chain links TRBV28 with TRBJ2-5; 7 bases are shared with TRBD1. The J call may be incorrect, as the DNA end agrees better with TRBJ2-7. The germline V gene encodes CDR1 MDHEN and CDR2 SYDVKM. The CDR3 is 13 amino acids. The CDR3 nucleotides read TGTGCCAGCAGTAACGGACAGGCCTACGAGCAGTACTTC. Protein sequence: CASSNGQAYEQYF.

The chain employs TRBV5-1 and TRBJ2-1, with D hard to call. With 5 bases removed from V and 8 bases from J, the gap between germline ends came to 11 bases. This CDR3 contains 12 residues. Germline V CDR1 and CDR2: SGHRS, YFSETQ. The CDR3 nucleotides are TGCGCCAGCAGTCGTCACCGGGATGAGCAGTTCTTC. It codes for CASSRHRDEQFF.

This clone has only one observation. The CDR3 DNA sequence: TGTGCCAGCAGCACCTACCGGGGGAACTATGGCTACACCTTC. Amino acids: CASSTYRGNYGYTF. The V gene is TRBV21-1, the J gene TRBJ1-2. TRBV21-1 is a known pseudogene. This CDR3 is 14 amino acids long.

The chain couples TRBV19 to TRBJ1-2; 9 bases are shared with TRBD1. CDR3 length: 14 residues. Germline V CDR1 and CDR2: LNHDA, SQIVND (reference sequence). The V segment lost 4 bases and the J segment 7 bases; nucleotides outside the gene matches: 7. The CDR3 DNA reads TGTGCCAGTAGTACCGGACAGGGGTCGGGTGGCTACACCTTC. The encoded protein is CASSTGQGSGGYTF.

This clone was observed once. A read error may produce the germline difference seen at one junction end. This chain joins TRBV7-6 and TRBJ2-7; possible D gene TRBD2, 6 bases. The CDR3 extends over 15 amino acids. Germline CDR1 and CDR2: SGHVS and FNYEAQ. The CDR3: CASSLSGGPSNEQYF. The CDR3 region has the DNA TGTGCCAGCAGCTTATCCGGGGGACCCTCCAACGAGCAGTACTTC. The variable domain in full, with the rest retrieved from reference TRBV7-6 and TRBJ2-7, is GAGVSQSPRYKVTKRGQDVALRCDPISGHVSLYWYRQALGQGPEFLTYFNYEAQQDKSGLPNDRFSAERPEGSISTLTIQRTEQRDSAMYRCASSLSGGPSNEQYFGPGTRLTVT.

The chain combines TRBV10-3 with TRBJ1-1; TRBD1 matches at 10 bases. There are 16 residues in the CDR3. Trimming at V came to 5 bases and at J to 1 base, leaving 7 bases not matched to a gene. Germline V gene lookup returns CDR1 ENHRY and CDR2 SYGVKD. The CDR3 region has the DNA TGTGCCATCAGTTCGACAGGGGGCTATGGGAACACTGAAGCTTTCTTT. Residues: CAISSTGGYGNTEAFF.